The 13 T cell receptor beta chains given below trace back to one sample, sequenced in a study of blood T cell repertoires in COVID-19. Clones were sequenced by immunoSEQ multiplex PCR, and TCRdb holds only the in-frame ones, with some missing. This sample yields 200,000 to 300,000 clones, of which around four fifths are seen a single time; 5% to 8% belongs to the top ten. What was sequenced was peripheral blood. These TCRs come from an older woman with active or convalescent COVID-19.

Written as DNA, the CDR3 is TGTGCCAGCAGATTAAACAGGGATTCACCCCTCCACTTT. This translates into CASRLNRDSPLHF. This chain links TRBV6-5 with TRBJ1-6; D may be TRBD1 (6 bases). The length of the CDR3 is 13 residues. Trimming pared 6 bases from V and 8 bases from J, leaving 11 bases between. Germline V gene sequence: CDR1 MNHEY, CDR2 SVGAGI.

The chain has TRBV30 and TRBJ2-7; TRBD2 is a possible D gene (6 bases). Trimming left V 8 bases short and J 3 bases short, with 14 bases between. CDR1 GTSNPN and CDR2 SVGIG come from the germline V gene (reference sequence). This CDR3 region has 12 residues. Written as DNA, the CDR3 is TGTGCCGGAGGGTCCCTGTACTACGAGCAGTACTTC. This gives the protein CAGGSLYYEQYF.

CDR3: CASSLGQGLDTQYF. CDR3 in DNA: TGTGCCAGCAGTTTAGGACAGGGATTAGATACGCAGTATTTT. This rearrangement joins TRBV28 to TRBJ2-3; 8 positions match TRBD1. This CDR3 is 14 amino acids long. Per germline, CDR1 MDHEN and CDR2 SYDVKM. Trimming took 2 bases from V and 5 from J; bases not matched to a gene: 3. Variable domain in full (rest from reference TRBV28 and TRBJ2-3): DVKVTQSSRYLVKRTGEKVFLECVQDMDHENMFWYRQDPGLGLRLIYFSYDVKMKEKGDIPEGYSVSREKKERFSLILESASTNQTSMYLCASSLGQGLDTQYFGPGTRLTVL.

This clone was observed a single time. This chain uses TRBV27 with TRBJ2-2, with 11 bases aligning to TRBD2. CDR3 length: 17 amino acids. With V trimmed by 4 bases and J by 3 bases, 7 bases remained unmatched. The germline V gene encodes CDR1 MNHEY and CDR2 SMNVEV (reference sequence). The CDR3 sequence: CASSYTLGLADTGELFF. The CDR3 nucleotides read TGTGCCAGCAGTTACACCCTGGGACTAGCGGACACCGGGGAGCTGTTTTTT.

The chain links TRBV29-1 to TRBJ1-2; no firm D call. Germline CDR1 and CDR2: SQVTM and ANQGSEA. The CDR3 extends over 14 amino acids. V was trimmed by 0 bases and J by 2 bases, leaving 10 bases between them. The chain's CDR3 is CSVEDPGPNYGYTF. The DNA for the CDR3 is TGCAGCGTTGAAGACCCGGGTCCCAACTATGGCTACACCTTC.

This clone has a handful of counts. The chain has TRBV19 and TRBJ2-7; 7 bases agree with TRBD1. The CDR3 extends over 16 amino acids. Looked up from germline, CDR1 is LNHDA and CDR2 is SQIVND (reference sequence). Trimming removed 5 bases from V and 3 bases from J; junction bases left unmatched: 13. CDR3 sequence (DNA): TGTGCCAGTAGTGTAACACCGGGACAGCGCCACTACGAGCAGTACTTC. Translation gives CASSVTPGQRHYEQYF.

This clone was observed once. This chain links TRBV4-1 with TRBJ2-1, with D tentatively TRBD1 (6 bases). Germline-derived CDR1 and CDR2 are MGHRA and YSYEKL. This CDR3 has 16 amino acids. V lost 1 base and J 9 bases, leaving 19 bases between the germline ends. In DNA, the CDR3 is TGCGCCAGCAGCCAAGGTCCTAGTCGGACAGTCAGTGAGCAGTTCTTC. Its translation: CASSQGPSRTVSEQFF.

The chain couples TRBV5-1 to TRBJ1-2; 10 nucleotides match TRBD1. V was clipped by 4 bases and J by 4 bases; unmatched bases: 7. The germline V gene has CDR1 SGHRS and CDR2 YFSETQ. The CDR3 covers 15 residues. In DNA form, the CDR3 reads TGCGCCAGCAGCCTCTCGGGACAGGGGATCTATGGCTACACCTTC. Protein sequence: CASSLSGQGIYGYTF.

CDR3 in DNA: TGCGCCACCCACCGGGGGGGGCTAGCGAGTGTCCACGAGCAGTACTTC. It specifies CATHRGGLASVHEQYF. This chain connects TRBV5-1 to TRBJ2-7; TRBD2 aligns across 8 bases. CDR3 length: 16 residues. Germline CDR1 reads SGHRS; CDR2 reads YFSETQ. J was trimmed by 5 bases and V by 9 bases; bases with no gene match: 19.

The CDR3 loop reads CAISVLRGQDYGYTF. As DNA, the CDR3 is TGTGCCATCAGTGTTTTGAGGGGGCAAGACTATGGCTACACCTTC. The chain links TRBV10-3 to TRBJ1-2; 7 positions agree with TRBD1. Trimming took 4 bases from V and 3 from J; bases not matched to a gene: 8. The CDR3 length is 15 residues. Per germline, CDR1 ENHRY and CDR2 SYGVKD.

The V call is TRBV20-1, the J call TRBJ1-1, with no clear D. Trimming took 3 bases from V and 10 from J, leaving 12 bases between them. The CDR3 spans 11 residues. Germline V gene sequence: CDR1 DFQATT, CDR2 SNEGSKA (reference sequence). CDR3 sequence: CSARGRLTAFF. DNA of the CDR3: TGCAGTGCTAGGGGCAGGTTGACAGCTTTCTTT.

The J gene is TRBJ1-6, the V gene TRBV7-9; 8 nucleotides align to TRBD1. Trimming cost V 2 bases and J 5 bases; bases outside gene matches: 2. The CDR3 length is 15 residues. Per germline, CDR1 SEHNR and CDR2 FQNEAQ (reference sequence). This CDR3 is CASSLQGADNSPLHF. DNA for the CDR3: TGTGCCAGCAGCTTACAGGGGGCCGATAATTCACCCCTCCACTTT.

V usage is TRBV28 and J usage is TRBJ1-1, with a tentative D call TRBD1 (5 bases). Between the trimmed V and J ends, which lost 1 base and 8 bases, there was a span of 14 bases. This CDR3 has 14 residues. Germline CDR1 reads MDHEN; CDR2 reads SYDVKM. The CDR3 loop is CASSLFGTGGEAFF. CDR3 bases: TGTGCCAGCAGTTTATTCGGGACGGGGGGGGAAGCTTTCTTT.